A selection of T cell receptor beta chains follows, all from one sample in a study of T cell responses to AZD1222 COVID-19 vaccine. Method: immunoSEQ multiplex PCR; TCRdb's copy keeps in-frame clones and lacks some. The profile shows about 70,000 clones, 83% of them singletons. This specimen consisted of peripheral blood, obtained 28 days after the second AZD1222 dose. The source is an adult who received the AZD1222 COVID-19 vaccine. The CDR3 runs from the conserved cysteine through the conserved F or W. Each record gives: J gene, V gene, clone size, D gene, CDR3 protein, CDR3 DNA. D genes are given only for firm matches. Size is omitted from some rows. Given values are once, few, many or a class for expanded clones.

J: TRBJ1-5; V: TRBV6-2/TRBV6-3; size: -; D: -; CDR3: CASSYTRGLGAGNQPQHF; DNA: TGTGCCAGCAGTTACACGAGAGGGCTTGGGGCGGGCAATCAGCCCCAGCATTTT
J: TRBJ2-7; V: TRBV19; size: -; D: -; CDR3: CASSIDSSYEQYF; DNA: TGTGCCAGTAGTATAGACAGCTCCTACGAGCAGTACTTC
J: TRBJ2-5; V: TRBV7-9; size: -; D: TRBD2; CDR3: CASSPGLAKETQYF; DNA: TGTGCCAGCAGTCCAGGACTAGCGAAGGAGACCCAGTACTTC
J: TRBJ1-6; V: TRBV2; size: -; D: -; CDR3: CASSDHSTGPLHF; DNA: TGTGCCAGCAGTGACCACTCTACAGGACCCCTCCACTTT
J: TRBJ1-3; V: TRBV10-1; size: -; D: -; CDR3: CASQDSGNTIYF; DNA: TGCGCCAGCCAGGACTCTGGAAACACCATATATTTT
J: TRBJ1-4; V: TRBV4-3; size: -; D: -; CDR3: CASSQAASDGGKLFF; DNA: TGCGCCAGCAGCCAAGCGGCCTCGGATGGGGGGAAACTGTTTTTT
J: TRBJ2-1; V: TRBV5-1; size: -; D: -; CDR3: CASQVPTDGNEQFF; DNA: TGCGCCAGCCAAGTCCCGACAGACGGGAATGAGCAGTTCTTC
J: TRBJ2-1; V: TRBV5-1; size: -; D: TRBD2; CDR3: CASSPPSGMADEQFF; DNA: TGCGCCAGCAGCCCTCCTAGCGGGATGGCTGATGAGCAGTTCTTC
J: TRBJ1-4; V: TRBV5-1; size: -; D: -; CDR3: CASSLKVSNEKLFF; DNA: TGCGCCAGCAGCTTGAAAGTGAGTAATGAAAAACTGTTTTTT
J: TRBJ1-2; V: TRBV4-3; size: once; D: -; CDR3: CASSQEPTEGYGYTF; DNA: TGCGCCAGCAGCCAAGAACCTACCGAGGGCTATGGCTACACCTTC
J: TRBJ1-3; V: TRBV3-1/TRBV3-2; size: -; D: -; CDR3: CASSQMTAPSIYF; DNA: TGTGCCAGCAGCCAGATGACGGCGCCGTCCATATATTTT
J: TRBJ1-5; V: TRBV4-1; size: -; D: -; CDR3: CASSQEGRGNQPQHF; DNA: TGCGCCAGCAGCCAAGAAGGGCGGGGGAATCAGCCCCAGCATTTT
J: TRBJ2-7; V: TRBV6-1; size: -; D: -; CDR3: CASSDRDPYEQYF; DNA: TGTGCCAGCAGTGACAGGGACCCCTACGAGCAGTACTTC
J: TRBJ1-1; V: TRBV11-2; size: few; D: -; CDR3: CASSLRWTEAFF; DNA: TGTGCCAGCAGTCTAAGGTGGACTGAAGCTTTCTTT
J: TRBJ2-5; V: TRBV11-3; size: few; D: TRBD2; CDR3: CASSYGLAGDETQYF; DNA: TGTGCCAGCAGCTACGGACTAGCGGGGGACGAGACCCAGTACTTC
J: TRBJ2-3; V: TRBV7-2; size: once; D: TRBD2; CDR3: CASSLIAGRDTQYF; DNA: TGTGCCAGCAGCCTGATAGCGGGGCGAGATACGCAGTATTTT
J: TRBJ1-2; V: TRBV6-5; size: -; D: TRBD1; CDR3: CASDYDRGYGYTF; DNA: TGTGCCAGCGACTATGACAGGGGCTATGGCTACACCTTC
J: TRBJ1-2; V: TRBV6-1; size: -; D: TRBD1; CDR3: CASSDRPGQSFYGYTF; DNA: TGTGCCAGCAGTGACCGGCCGGGACAGAGCTTCTATGGCTACACCTTC
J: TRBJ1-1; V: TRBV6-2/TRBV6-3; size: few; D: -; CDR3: CASSYLVVGTEAFF; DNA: TGTGCCAGCAGTTACCTGGTGGTGGGCACTGAAGCTTTCTTT
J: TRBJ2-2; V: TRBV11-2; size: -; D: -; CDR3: CASSFPNTGELFF; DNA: TGTGCCAGCAGCTTTCCGAACACCGGGGAGCTGTTTTTT
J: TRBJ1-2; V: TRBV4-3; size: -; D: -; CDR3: CASSQDLGPRGYTF; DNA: TGCGCCAGCAGCCAAGATCTGGGCCCAAGAGGCTACACCTTC
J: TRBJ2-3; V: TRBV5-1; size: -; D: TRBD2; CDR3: CASSLGLAAYTDTQYF; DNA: TGCGCCAGCAGCTTGGGTCTAGCGGCCTACACAGATACGCAGTATTTT
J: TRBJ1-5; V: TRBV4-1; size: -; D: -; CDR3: CASSHNRGNQPQHF; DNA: TGCGCCAGCAGCCATAACAGGGGCAATCAGCCCCAGCATTTT
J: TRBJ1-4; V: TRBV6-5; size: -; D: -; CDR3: CASRPDPATDEKLFF; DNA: TGTGCCAGCAGGCCCGACCCGGCGACGGATGAAAAACTGTTTTTT
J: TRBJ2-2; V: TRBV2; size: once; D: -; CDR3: CASSVRQFELFF; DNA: TGTGCCAGCAGTGTAAGGCAATTTGAGCTGTTTTTT
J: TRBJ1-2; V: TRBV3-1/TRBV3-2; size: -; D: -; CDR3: CASSQRSRGSYGYTF; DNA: TGTGCCAGCAGCCAAAGGAGTCGGGGAAGCTATGGCTACACCTTC
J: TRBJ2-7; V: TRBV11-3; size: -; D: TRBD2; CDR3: CASSRLAGFEQYF; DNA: TGTGCCAGCAGCCGACTAGCGGGGTTCGAGCAGTACTTC
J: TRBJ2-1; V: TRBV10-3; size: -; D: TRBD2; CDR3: CAIAGLSSYNEQFF; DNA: TGTGCCATCGCGGGACTAAGCTCCTACAATGAGCAGTTCTTC
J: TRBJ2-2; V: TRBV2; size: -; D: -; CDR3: CASRQGDANTGELFF; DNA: TGTGCCAGCAGACAGGGAGACGCGAATACCGGGGAGCTGTTTTTT
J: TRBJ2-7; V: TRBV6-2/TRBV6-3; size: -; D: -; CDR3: CASSYRQYEQYF; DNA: TGTGCCAGCAGTTATCGACAGTACGAGCAGTACTTC
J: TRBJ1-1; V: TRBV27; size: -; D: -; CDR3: CASSLWGASTEAFF; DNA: TGTGCCAGCAGTTTGTGGGGGGCTAGCACTGAAGCTTTCTTT
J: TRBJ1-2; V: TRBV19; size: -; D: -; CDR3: CASSRDISLGGYGYTF; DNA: TGTGCCAGTAGTCGCGACATATCACTAGGAGGCTATGGCTACACCTTC
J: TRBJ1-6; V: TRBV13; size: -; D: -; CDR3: CASSRDLGPLHF; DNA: TGTGCCAGCAGTCGGGACCTTGGACCCCTCCACTTT
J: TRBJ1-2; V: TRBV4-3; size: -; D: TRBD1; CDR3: CASSQDHRGGYGYTF; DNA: TGCGCCAGCAGCCAAGATCACAGGGGCGGGTATGGCTACACCTTC
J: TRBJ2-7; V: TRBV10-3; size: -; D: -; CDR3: CAISSPTGGTYEQYF; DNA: TGTGCCATCAGCTCGCCGACAGGCGGCACCTACGAGCAGTACTTC
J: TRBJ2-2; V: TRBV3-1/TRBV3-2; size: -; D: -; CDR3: CASSQDSGSGELFF; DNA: TGTGCCAGCAGCCAAGACTCGGGGTCCGGGGAGCTGTTTTTT
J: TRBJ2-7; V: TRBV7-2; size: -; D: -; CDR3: CASSSRGYEQYF; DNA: TGTGCCAGCAGCTCGCGGGGCTACGAGCAGTACTTC
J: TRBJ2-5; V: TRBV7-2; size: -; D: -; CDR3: CASSLGASLQETQYF; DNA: TGTGCCAGCAGCCTCGGTGCTAGCCTCCAAGAGACCCAGTACTTC
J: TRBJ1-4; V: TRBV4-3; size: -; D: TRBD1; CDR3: CASSPDAGGEDEKLFF; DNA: TGCGCCAGCAGCCCTGACGCAGGGGGAGAGGATGAAAAACTGTTTTTT
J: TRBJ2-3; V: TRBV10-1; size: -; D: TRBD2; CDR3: CASSESISGGAKDTQYF; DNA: TGCGCCAGCAGTGAGTCGATCAGCGGGGGGGCCAAAGATACGCAGTATTTT
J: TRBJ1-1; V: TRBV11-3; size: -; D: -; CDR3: CASSSYAGSTEAFF; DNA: TGTGCCAGCAGTTCCTACGCGGGCTCCACTGAAGCTTTCTTT
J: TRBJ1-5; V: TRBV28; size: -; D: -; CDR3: CASSGTRGQPQHF; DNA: TGTGCCAGCAGTGGGACACGAGGTCAGCCCCAGCATTTT
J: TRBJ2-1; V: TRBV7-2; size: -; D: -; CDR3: CASTSERGQQFF; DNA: TGTGCCAGCACCTCAGAACGCGGCCAGCAGTTCTTC
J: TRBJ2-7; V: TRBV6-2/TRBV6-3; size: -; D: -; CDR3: CASSYPGYEQYF; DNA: TGTGCCAGCAGTTACCCCGGGTACGAGCAGTACTTC
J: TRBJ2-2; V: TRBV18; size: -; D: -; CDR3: CASSPTSGTSNTGELFF; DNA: TGTGCCAGCTCACCAACCTCCGGGACGTCGAACACCGGGGAGCTGTTTTTT
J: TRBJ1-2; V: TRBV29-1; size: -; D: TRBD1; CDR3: CSVLMTGGSGYTF; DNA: TGCAGCGTCCTGATGACAGGGGGCTCTGGCTACACCTTC
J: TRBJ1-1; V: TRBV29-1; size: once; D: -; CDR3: CSVARGTEAFF; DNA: TGCAGCGTTGCAAGGGGGACTGAAGCTTTCTTT